These 4 T cell receptor beta chains share one sample of origin, sequenced in a study of read filtering for tumor transcriptome and immune sequencing. From around 440 ng of RNA, a library with molecular barcoded alpha/delta and beta/gamma adaptors was made. TCRdb reprocessed the reads with MiXCR, giving one entry per CDR3 protein. Of 85,000 to 100,000 distinct CDR3 sequences detected, 20% to 25% appear once; the ten largest clones hold roughly 11%. The sequencing input was a population of CD138-negative cells sorted from bone marrow. The source of these receptors is a donor over 35 with multiple myeloma.

Ten or more counts support this clonotype. This sequence joins TRBV7-6 and TRBJ1-2; D unclear. The ends were cut back, 1 base at V and 4 bases at J, with 7 bases in the middle. The CDR3 totals 13 residues. CDR1 SGHVS and CDR2 FNYEAQ come from the germline V gene. CDR3 protein: CASSLVGIYGYTF. DNA for the CDR3: TGTGCCAGCAGCTTAGTAGGGATCTATGGCTACACCTTC.

This clonotype showed up just a few times. V usage is TRBV2 and J usage is TRBJ2-3, with D unresolved. Germline CDR1 and CDR2: SNHLY and FYNNEI. There are 16 residues in the CDR3. The germline V and J ends were trimmed by 6 bases and 3 bases, with 19 bases remaining between them. CDR3 DNA: TGTGCCAGCAGAGAAAGGGCCAGGATGGCGACAGATACGCAGTATTTT. It codes for CASRERARMATDTQYF.

This clonotype has ten or more counts. The rearrangement joins TRBV28 to TRBJ2-6; TRBD2 is a possible D gene (6 bases). Germline values: CDR1 MDHEN, CDR2 SYDVKM. Trimming stripped 10 bases from V and 4 bases from J, with 23 bases between. The CDR3 extends over 17 amino acids. The chain's CDR3 is CATMGGATLGGANVLTF. CDR3 bases: TGTGCCACCATGGGAGGCGCGACTCTTGGAGGGGCCAACGTCCTGACTTTC.

This clonotype was observed a few times. The J gene is TRBJ1-1, the V gene TRBV14; tentatively, D is TRBD1 (5 bases). Trimming stripped 8 bases from V and 2 bases from J, with 15 bases between. This CDR3 comprises 14 residues. Per germline, CDR1 SGHDN and CDR2 FVKESK. The CDR3 loop is CASSTGQPNTEAFF. The CDR3 DNA reads TGTGCCAGCTCCACGGGGCAGCCCAACACTGAAGCTTTCTTT.